The T cell receptor (beta chain) described here comes from a study of blood T cells in healthy people across ages. Donation came from healthy Caucasian individuals in Russia who were aged roughly 6 to 95. Using a J-beta primer mix together with a sample-barcoded 5' primer, a second PCR was run for roughly 6 to 11 cycles. There were at least 3 million CDR3-containing paired-end reads obtained from each sample. MiXCR, run by TCRdb on the 5' RACE reads, gives a single entry per CDR3 protein. The profile shows 650,000 to 1,000,000 distinct CDR3 sequences, around 36% of them singletons. In regard to this clonotype: The target antigen is unknown.

Overall study findings and caveats: Relative to aged donors, long-lived donors carried more naive CD4+ cells and displayed higher diversity.

The origin of this receptor is a man aged 18 to 30 in good health. The specimen sequenced was blood.

The DNA of the CDR3 is TGCGCCAGCAGCTTTGGCCTACCAACCGGGGAGCTGTTTTTT. It codes for CASSFGLPTGELFF. The chain recombines TRBV5-1 with TRBJ2-2; D not resolved. Germline values: CDR1 SGHRS, CDR2 YFSETQ. This CDR3 spans 14 amino acids. Trimming took 2 bases from V and 5 from J, leaving 10 bases between them. The full variable domain, with the rest looked up from reference TRBV5-1 and TRBJ2-2, is KAGVTQTPRYLIKTRGQQVTLSCSPISGHRSVSWYQQTPGQGLQFLFEYFSETQRNKGNFPGRFSGRQFSNSRSEMNVSTLELGDSALYLCASSFGLPTGELFFGEGSRLTVL.